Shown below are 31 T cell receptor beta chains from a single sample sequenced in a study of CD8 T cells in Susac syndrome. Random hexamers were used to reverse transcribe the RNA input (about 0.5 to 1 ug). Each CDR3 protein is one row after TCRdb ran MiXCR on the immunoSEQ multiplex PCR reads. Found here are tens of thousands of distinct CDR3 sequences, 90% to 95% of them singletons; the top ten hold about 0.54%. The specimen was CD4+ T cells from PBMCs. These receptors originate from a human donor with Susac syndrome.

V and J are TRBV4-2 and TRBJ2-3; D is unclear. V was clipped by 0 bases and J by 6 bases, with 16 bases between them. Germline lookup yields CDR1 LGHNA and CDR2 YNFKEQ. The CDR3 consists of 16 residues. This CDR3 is CASSQESVLTGDTQYF. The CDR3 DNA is TGTGCCAGCAGCCAAGAGTCCGTCCTGACTGGCGATACGCAGTATTTT.

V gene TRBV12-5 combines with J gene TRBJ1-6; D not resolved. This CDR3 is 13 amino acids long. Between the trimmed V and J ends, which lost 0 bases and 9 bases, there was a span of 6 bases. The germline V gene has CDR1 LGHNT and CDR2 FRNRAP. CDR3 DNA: TGTGCTAGTGGTTTGGTACTCGGTTCACCCCTCCACTTT. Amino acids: CASGLVLGSPLHF.

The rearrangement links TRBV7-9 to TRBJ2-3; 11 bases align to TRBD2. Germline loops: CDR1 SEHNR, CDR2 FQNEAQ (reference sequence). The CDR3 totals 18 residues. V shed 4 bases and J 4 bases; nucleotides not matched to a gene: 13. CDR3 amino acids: CASSSRLAGRWLADTQYF. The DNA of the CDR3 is TGTGCCAGCAGCTCCCGACTAGCGGGGCGGTGGTTGGCAGATACGCAGTATTTT.

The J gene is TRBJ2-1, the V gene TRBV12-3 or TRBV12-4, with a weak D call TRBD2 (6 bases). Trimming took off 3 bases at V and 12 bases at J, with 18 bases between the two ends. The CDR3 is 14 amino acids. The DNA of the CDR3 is TGTGCCAGCAGTTTGGGGCAGGGAGGCAGAGTGCAGTTCTTC. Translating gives CASSLGQGGRVQFF.

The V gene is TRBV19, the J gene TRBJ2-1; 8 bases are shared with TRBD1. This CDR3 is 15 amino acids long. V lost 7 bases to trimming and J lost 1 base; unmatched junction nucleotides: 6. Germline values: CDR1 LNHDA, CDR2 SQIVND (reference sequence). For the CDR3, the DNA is TGTGCCAGTACCCTGACAGGGGTTTCCTACAATGAGCAGTTCTTC. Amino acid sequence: CASTLTGVSYNEQFF.

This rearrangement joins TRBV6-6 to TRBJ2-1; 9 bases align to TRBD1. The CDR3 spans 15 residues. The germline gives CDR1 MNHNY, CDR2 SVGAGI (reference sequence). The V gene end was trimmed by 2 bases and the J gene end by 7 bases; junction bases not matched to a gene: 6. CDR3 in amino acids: CASSYGGQGWNEQFF. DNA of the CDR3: TGTGCCAGCAGTTACGGGGGACAGGGATGGAATGAGCAGTTCTTC.

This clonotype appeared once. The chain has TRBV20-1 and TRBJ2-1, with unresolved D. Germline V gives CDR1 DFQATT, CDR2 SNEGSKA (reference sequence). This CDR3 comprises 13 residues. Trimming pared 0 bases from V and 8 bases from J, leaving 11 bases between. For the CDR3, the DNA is TGCAGTGCTAGAGATAACGCCGGCGATGAGCAGTTCTTC. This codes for CSARDNAGDEQFF.

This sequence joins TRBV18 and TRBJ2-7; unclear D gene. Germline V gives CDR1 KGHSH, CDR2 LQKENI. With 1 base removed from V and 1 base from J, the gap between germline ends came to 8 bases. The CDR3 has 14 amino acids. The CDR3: CASSPQGLSYEQYF. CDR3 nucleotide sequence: TGTGCCAGCTCACCACAGGGTTTGTCCTACGAGCAGTACTTC.

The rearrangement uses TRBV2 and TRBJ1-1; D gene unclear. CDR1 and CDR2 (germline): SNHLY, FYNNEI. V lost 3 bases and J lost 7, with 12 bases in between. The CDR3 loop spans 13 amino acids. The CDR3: CASSDHRGREAFF. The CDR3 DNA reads TGTGCCAGCAGTGACCATCGGGGTCGTGAAGCTTTCTTT.

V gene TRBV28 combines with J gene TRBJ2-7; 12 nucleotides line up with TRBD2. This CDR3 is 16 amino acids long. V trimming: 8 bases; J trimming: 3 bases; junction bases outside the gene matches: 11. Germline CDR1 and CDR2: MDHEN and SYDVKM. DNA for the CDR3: TGTGCCAGCTCCCCCCCCGGGACTAGCGGGTTCTACGAGCAGTACTTC. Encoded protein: CASSPPGTSGFYEQYF. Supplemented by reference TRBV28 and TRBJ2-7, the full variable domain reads DVKVTQSSRYLVKRTGEKVFLECVQDMDHENMFWYRQDPGLGLRLIYFSYDVKMKEKGDIPEGYSVSREKKERFSLILESASTNQTSMYLCASSPPGTSGFYEQYFGPGTRLTVT.

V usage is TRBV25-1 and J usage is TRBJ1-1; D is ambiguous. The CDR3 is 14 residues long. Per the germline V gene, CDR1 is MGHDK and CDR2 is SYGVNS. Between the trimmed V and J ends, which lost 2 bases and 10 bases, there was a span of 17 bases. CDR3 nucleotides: TGTGCCAGCAGTGAAGATGTTGGGGAAAGAAGAGCTTTCTTT. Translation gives CASSEDVGERRAFF.

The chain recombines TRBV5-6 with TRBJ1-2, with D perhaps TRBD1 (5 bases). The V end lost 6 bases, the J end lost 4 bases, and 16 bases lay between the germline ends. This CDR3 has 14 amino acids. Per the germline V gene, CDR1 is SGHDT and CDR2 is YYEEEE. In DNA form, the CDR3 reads TGTGCCAGCACCTGGGGTAACACAGGCTATGGCTACACCTTC. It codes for CASTWGNTGYGYTF.

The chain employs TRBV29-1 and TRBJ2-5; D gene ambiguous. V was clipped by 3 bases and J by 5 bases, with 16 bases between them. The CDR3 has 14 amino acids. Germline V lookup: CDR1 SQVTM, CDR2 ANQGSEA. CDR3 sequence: CSVDKNAIRETQYF. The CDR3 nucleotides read TGCAGCGTTGATAAGAATGCGATCCGGGAGACCCAGTACTTC.

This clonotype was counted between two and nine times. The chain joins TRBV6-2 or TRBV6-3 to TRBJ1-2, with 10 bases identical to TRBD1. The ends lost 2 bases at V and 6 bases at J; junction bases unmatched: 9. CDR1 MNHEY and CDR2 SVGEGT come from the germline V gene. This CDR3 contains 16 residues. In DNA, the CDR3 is TGTGCCAGCAGTTACCCCGACAGGGGGCAGAGGAATGGCTACACCTTC. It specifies CASSYPDRGQRNGYTF.

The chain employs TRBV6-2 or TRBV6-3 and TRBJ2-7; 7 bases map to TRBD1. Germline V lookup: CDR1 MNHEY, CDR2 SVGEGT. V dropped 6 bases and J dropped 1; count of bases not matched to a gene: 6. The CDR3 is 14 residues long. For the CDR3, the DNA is TGTGCCAGCAGACGACAGGGTGGGTCCTACGAGCAGTACTTC. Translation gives CASRRQGGSYEQYF.

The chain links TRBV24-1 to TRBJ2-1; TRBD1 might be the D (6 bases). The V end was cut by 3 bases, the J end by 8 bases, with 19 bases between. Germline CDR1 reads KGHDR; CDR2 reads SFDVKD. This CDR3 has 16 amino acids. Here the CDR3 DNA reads TGTGCCACCAGTGATGCGCGGACAGCTCCGGGACATGAGCAGTTCTTC. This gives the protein CATSDARTAPGHEQFF.

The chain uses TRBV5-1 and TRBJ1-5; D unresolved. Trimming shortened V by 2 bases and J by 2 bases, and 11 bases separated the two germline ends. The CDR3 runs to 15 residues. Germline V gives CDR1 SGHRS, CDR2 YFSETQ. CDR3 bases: TGCGCCAGCAGCTTACGGGGATCAGGCAATCAGCCCCAGCATTTT. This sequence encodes CASSLRGSGNQPQHF. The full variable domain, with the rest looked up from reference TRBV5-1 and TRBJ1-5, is KAGVTQTPRYLIKTRGQQVTLSCSPISGHRSVSWYQQTPGQGLQFLFEYFSETQRNKGNFPGRFSGRQFSNSRSEMNVSTLELGDSALYLCASSLRGSGNQPQHFGDGTRLSIL.

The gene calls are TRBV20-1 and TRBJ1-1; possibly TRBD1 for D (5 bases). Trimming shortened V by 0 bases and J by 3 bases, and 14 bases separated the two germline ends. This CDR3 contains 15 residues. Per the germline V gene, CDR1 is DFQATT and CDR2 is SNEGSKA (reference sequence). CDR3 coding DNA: TGCAGTGCTAGAGATCAACGGGGGTCGTACACTGAAGCTTTCTTT. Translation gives CSARDQRGSYTEAFF.

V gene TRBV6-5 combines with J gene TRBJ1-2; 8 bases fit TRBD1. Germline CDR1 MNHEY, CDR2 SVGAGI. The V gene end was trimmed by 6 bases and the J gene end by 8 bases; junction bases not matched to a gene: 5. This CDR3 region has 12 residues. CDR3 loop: CASRRGTGGYTF. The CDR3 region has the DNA TGTGCCAGCAGACGCGGGACAGGCGGCTACACCTTC.

The CDR3 nucleotides are TGCAGTGCTAGAGTCGGGGGAGGGACTAGCGGGATCTATGAGCAGTTCTTC. This encodes CSARVGGGTSGIYEQFF. The chain carries TRBV20-1 and TRBJ2-1; 13 nucleotides line up with TRBD2. Germline values: CDR1 DFQATT, CDR2 SNEGSKA (reference sequence). V lost 1 base, J lost 8 bases, and 11 bases stayed unmatched. This CDR3 comprises 17 residues.

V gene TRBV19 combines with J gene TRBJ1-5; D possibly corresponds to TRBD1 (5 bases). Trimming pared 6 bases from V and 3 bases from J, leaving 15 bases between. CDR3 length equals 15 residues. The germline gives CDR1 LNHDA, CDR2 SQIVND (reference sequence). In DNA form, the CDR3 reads TGTGCCAGTAGCCGAAGTCGGGGGAACAATCAGCCCCAGCATTTT. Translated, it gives CASSRSRGNNQPQHF.

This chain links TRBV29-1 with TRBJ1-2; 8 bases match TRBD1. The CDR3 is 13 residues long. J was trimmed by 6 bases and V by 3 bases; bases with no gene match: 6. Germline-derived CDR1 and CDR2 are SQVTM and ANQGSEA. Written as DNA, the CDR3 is TGCAGCGTTGACGCGACAGGGGCGGATGGCTACACCTTC. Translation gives CSVDATGADGYTF.

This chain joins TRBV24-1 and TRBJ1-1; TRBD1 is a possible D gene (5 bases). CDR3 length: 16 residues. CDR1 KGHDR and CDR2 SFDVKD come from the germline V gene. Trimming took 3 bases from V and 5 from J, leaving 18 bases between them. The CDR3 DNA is TGTGCCACCAGTGATCGGCCGGGGGACGAGGGGACTGAAGCTTTCTTT. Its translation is CATSDRPGDEGTEAFF.

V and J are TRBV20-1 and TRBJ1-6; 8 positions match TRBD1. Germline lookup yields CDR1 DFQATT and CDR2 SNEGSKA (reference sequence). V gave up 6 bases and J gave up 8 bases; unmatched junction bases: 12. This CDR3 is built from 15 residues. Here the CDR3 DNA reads TGCAGTGCCAGCCAGGGGGCCAGCGATTATTCACCCCTCCACTTT. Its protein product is CSASQGASDYSPLHF.

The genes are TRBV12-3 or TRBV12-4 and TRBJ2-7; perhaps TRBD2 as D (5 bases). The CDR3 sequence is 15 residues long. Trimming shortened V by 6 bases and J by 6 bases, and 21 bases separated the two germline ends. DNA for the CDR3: TGTGCCAGCAGCCGGAGCGGAGGAGGAGCCCCCGAGCAGTACTTC. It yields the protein CASSRSGGGAPEQYF.

DNA of the CDR3: TGTGCCAGCAGTTTTGGGGCCAACGTCCTGACTTTC. It yields the protein CASSFGANVLTF. The rearrangement joins TRBV12-3 or TRBV12-4 to TRBJ2-6; no reliable D call. Trimming stripped 3 bases from V and 3 bases from J, with 0 bases between. CDR3 size: 12 residues.

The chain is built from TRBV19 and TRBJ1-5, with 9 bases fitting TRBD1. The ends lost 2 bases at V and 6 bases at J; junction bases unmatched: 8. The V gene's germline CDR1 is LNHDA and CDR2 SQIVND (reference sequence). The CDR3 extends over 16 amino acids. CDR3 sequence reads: CASSIRDRVQGQPQHF. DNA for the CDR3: TGTGCCAGTAGTATACGGGACAGGGTTCAGGGTCAGCCCCAGCATTTT.

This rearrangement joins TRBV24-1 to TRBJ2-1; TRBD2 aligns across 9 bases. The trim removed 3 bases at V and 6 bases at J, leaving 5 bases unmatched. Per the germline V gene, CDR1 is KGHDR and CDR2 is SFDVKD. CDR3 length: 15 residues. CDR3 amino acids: CATSDKGTSRNEQFF. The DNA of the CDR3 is TGTGCCACCAGTGATAAAGGGACTAGCCGCAATGAGCAGTTCTTC.

CDR3 nucleotide sequence: TGTGCCAGCAGCCTCAGTGAGGGGGCTGAAGCTTTCTTT. It yields the protein CASSLSEGAEAFF. This chain joins TRBV11-2 and TRBJ1-1, with a possible D match to TRBD1 (6 bases). V was pared by 5 bases and J by 6 bases, with 13 bases between. The length of the CDR3 is 13 residues. Germline V gene sequence: CDR1 SGHAT, CDR2 FQNNGV.

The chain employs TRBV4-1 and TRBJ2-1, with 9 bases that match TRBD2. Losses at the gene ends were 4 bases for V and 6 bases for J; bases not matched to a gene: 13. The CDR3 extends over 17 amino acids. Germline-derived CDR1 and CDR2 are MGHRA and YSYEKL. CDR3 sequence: CASSLGTSRLLTNEQFF. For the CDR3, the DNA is TGCGCCAGCAGCCTGGGGACTAGCCGGCTATTAACCAATGAGCAGTTCTTC.

DNA for the CDR3: TGTGCCATCAAGCGGGGCCCGAACACCGGGGAGCTGTTTTTT. Translation: CAIKRGPNTGELFF. The chain employs TRBV12-3 or TRBV12-4 and TRBJ2-2; TRBD2 aligns across 7 bases. The V and J ends lost 10 bases and 0 bases, in that order; junction bases with no gene match: 5. CDR3 length: 14 amino acids.